This TCR beta chain was identified in a study of long-term antiretroviral therapy in people with HIV. Study background: Of all samples, the earliest predate the 2015 immediate-ART recommendation by about a decade. Study findings and constraints: The blood, collected between about 2003 and 2017, was possibly taken under older ART regimens. Dominance of pre-ART expanded clones persisted, fluctuating and often declining after ART.

At the survey level, the v3.0 immunoSEQ assay was run. Profiled with immunoSEQ multiplex PCR; TCRdb holds only in-frame clones, not every one. Of about 24,000 clones in the sample, 83% are singletons; the top ten hold around 20%. This clone was detected a few times. The antigen is not known. The V gene lost 5 bases and the J gene lost 6 bases, with 8 bases spanning the gap. CDR3 length: 13 amino acids. Germline V gene sequence: CDR1 SEHNR, CDR2 FQNEAQ (reference sequence). Roughly 0.85-11 million cryopreserved PBMC were held in samples before DNA extraction. The V and J genes are TRBV7-9 and TRBJ1-6; D not certain. This sequence originates from a man aged 45-65 years with HIV. Specimen: unsorted PBMCs, collected 0.4 years after starting antiretroviral therapy. CDR3 in DNA: TGTGCCAGCAGCCCTCATGGTAATTCACCCCTCCACTTT. It translates to CASSPHGNSPLHF.